Listed here are 16 T cell receptor beta chains from one sample, sequenced in a study of prognosis after radiotherapy for stage I lung cancer. CDR3 of TCR beta was amplified from genomic DNA via a two-round multiplex PCR. Primers were specific to each TRBV and TRBJ gene in first-round PCR. TCRdb recomputed calls from the multiplex PCR reads with MiXCR, one row per CDR3 protein. The repertoire has fewer than 35,000 distinct CDR3 sequences, 40% to 60% of them found once; the top ten carry 16%. Source: PBMCs, taken before or after stereotactic body radiation therapy (not recorded which). Every receptor here comes from a donor over 45 with non-small cell lung cancer.

This clonotype showed up many times. The chain employs TRBV27 and TRBJ2-3, with TRBD2 as a possible D gene (6 bases). In germline, CDR1 is MNHEY, CDR2 SMNVEV (reference sequence). The length of the CDR3 is 16 residues. The ends were cut back, 6 bases at V and 6 bases at J, with 22 bases in the middle. For the CDR3, the DNA is TGTGCCAGCAGCCCCAAGCCCCCCCTAGGAGGGGATACGCAGTATTTT. Translating gives CASSPKPPLGGDTQYF.

This clonotype was detected many times. The V and J genes are TRBV27 and TRBJ2-2, with TRBD2 matching over 8 bases. J lost 3 bases, V lost 6 bases, and 9 bases had no gene match. The CDR3 has 16 residues. Germline V gives CDR1 MNHEY, CDR2 SMNVEV (reference sequence). The CDR3 nucleotides are TGTGCCAGCAGCTCCCGTAGCGGGATGGACACCGGGGAGCTGTTTTTT. Its translation is CASSSRSGMDTGELFF.

This clonotype was found once. The chain is built from TRBV12-3 or TRBV12-4 and TRBJ1-1, with D unclear. Trimming left V 2 bases short and J 0 bases short, with 1 base between. There are 12 residues in the CDR3. DNA for the CDR3: TGTGCCAGCAGTTTATTGAACACTGAAGCTTTCTTT. Residues: CASSLLNTEAFF.

This clonotype was seen at least ten times. The CDR3 nucleotides read TGCAGCGTGGGAAGGGACGGGAACACTGAAGCTTTCTTT. Encoded protein: CSVGRDGNTEAFF. The chain recombines TRBV29-1 with TRBJ1-1; TRBD1 might be the D (5 bases). Between the trimmed V and J ends, which lost 6 bases and 1 base, there was a span of 12 bases. CDR1 is SQVTM, CDR2 ANQGSEA, per germline. The CDR3 contains 13 residues.

The chain links TRBV11-1 to TRBJ1-2, with 11 bases aligning to TRBD1. Germline-derived CDR1 and CDR2 are SGHAT and FQDESV (reference sequence). This CDR3 contains 17 residues. Losses at the gene ends were 4 bases for V and 6 bases for J; bases not matched to a gene: 13. The CDR3 DNA is TGTGCCAGCAGCTCAGACAGTAACCGGGACAGGGGGAATGGCTACACCTTC. Protein: CASSSDSNRDRGNGYTF.

The rearrangement uses TRBV3-1 and TRBJ2-7; 8 nucleotides match TRBD1. CDR1 LGHDT and CDR2 YNNKEL come from the germline V gene (reference sequence). Trimming cost V 6 bases and J 0 bases; bases outside gene matches: 7. The CDR3 is made up of 15 amino acids. This CDR3 reads CASSERTGSSYEQYF. In DNA, the CDR3 is TGTGCCAGCAGTGAAAGGACAGGGAGCTCCTACGAGCAGTACTTC.

In this sample, this clonotype turned up a few times. A much larger clone lies one base from this, so it may be a read error. This chain uses TRBV7-2 with TRBJ2-6, with 7 bases lining up with TRBD1. This CDR3 region has 18 residues. V dropped 8 bases and J dropped 0; count of bases not matched to a gene: 13. Germline V lookup: CDR1 SGHTA, CDR2 FQGNSA. The CDR3, as DNA: TGTGCCAGCCCACCTGAGGGGACAGTTCCCTCTGGGGCCAACGTCCTGACTTTC. Its translation is CASPPEGTVPSGANVLTF.

This chain links TRBV7-3 with TRBJ2-2; 8 bases match TRBD1. V shed 5 bases, J shed 5 bases, and the junction held 4 bases outside the gene matches. The CDR3 has 14 amino acids. Looked up from germline, CDR1 is SGHTA and CDR2 is FQGTGA. CDR3 region: CASSPDRGTGELFF. DNA of the CDR3: TGTGCCAGCAGCCCCGACAGGGGTACCGGGGAGCTGTTTTTT.

The chain is built from TRBV6-2 or TRBV6-3 and TRBJ1-2, with a possible D match to TRBD1 (5 bases). The CDR3 is 12 amino acids. The V end was cut by 11 bases, the J end by 10 bases, with 20 bases between. Germline V gives CDR1 MNHEY, CDR2 SVGEGT. DNA for the CDR3: TGTGCCCCGTCCCGGGGAGGGGAGGTCTACACCTTC. As protein: CAPSRGGEVYTF.

This sequence joins TRBV30 and TRBJ2-6; D gene uncertain. Trimming cost V 4 bases and J 12 bases, with 10 bases left between them. The CDR3 totals 11 residues. The germline gives CDR1 GTSNPN, CDR2 SVGIG (reference sequence). The CDR3 sequence is CAWTDWGVLTF. In nucleotides, the CDR3 is TGTGCCTGGACAGACTGGGGCGTCCTGACTTTC.

Turning to this clonotype: Given a far larger clone just one base away, this is likely a sequencing read error. V usage is TRBV6-6 and J usage is TRBJ2-2; a weak D match, TRBD1 (5 bases). Germline CDR1 and CDR2: MNHNY and SVGAGI (reference sequence). V was shortened by 11 bases and J by 2 bases, with 15 bases between the two germline ends. This CDR3 region has 14 residues. The CDR3 is CAARGGANTGELFF. CDR3 nucleotides: TGTGCCGCCCGTGGTGGGGCTAACACCGGGGAGCTGTTTTTT.

Details on this clonotype: At one end the junction does not follow the germline gene, possibly because of a read error. The V call is TRBV7-2, the J call TRBJ2-7; 11 bases fit TRBD2. The CDR3 covers 17 residues. Germline V gene sequence: CDR1 SGHTA, CDR2 FQGNSA. In DNA, the CDR3 is TGTGCCAGCAGCTCTTTCTTTAGCGGGAGGGCCTTCTACGATCAGTACTTC. Its translation is CASSSFFSGRAFYDQYF. Together with reference TRBV7-2 and TRBJ2-7, the CDR3 gives the full variable domain: GAGVSQSPSNKVTEKGKDVELRCDPISGHTALYWYRQSLGQGLEFLIYFQGNSAPDKSGLPSDRFSAERTGGSVSTLTIQRTQQEDSAVYLCASSSFFSGRAFYDQYFGPGTRLTVT.

As concerns this clonotype: One junction end does not reproduce the germline sequence, and a read error may be involved. The chain combines TRBV6-1 with TRBJ2-3, with TRBD2 matching over 10 bases. Germline CDR1 is MNHNS and CDR2 is SASEGT. There are 17 residues in the CDR3. CDR3 nucleotides: TGTGCCAGCATCAGAATTCGACTAGCGGGTAGCACAGATACGCAGTACTTT. Its translation: CASIRIRLAGSTDTQYF.

This clonotype was counted ten times or more. The chain recombines TRBV19 with TRBJ1-5; D remains unclear. The germline V gene has CDR1 LNHDA and CDR2 SQIVND (reference sequence). CDR3 length: 16 residues. The germline V and J ends were trimmed by 0 bases and 3 bases, with 12 bases remaining between them. The CDR3 DNA reads TGTGCCAGTAGTATAGATTTGGCGGGCTTCAATCAGCCCCAGCATTTT. As protein: CASSIDLAGFNQPQHF.

The chain uses TRBV5-1 and TRBJ1-1; D is unresolved. The CDR3 has 14 amino acids. V lost 0 bases and J lost 0, with 6 bases in between. Germline CDR1 and CDR2: SGHRS and YFSETQ. The CDR3: CASSLDSLNTEAFF. The CDR3 DNA follows: TGCGCCAGCAGCTTGGACAGCCTGAACACTGAAGCTTTCTTT.

Of note for this clonotype: A much larger clone differs by one base, so this may be a read error. The V call is TRBV27, the J call TRBJ2-5, with 8 bases aligning to TRBD1. Per the germline V gene, CDR1 is MNHEY and CDR2 is SMNVEV (reference sequence). The CDR3 is 13 amino acids. The CDR3 loop reads CTSSGTGRQTQYF. In DNA form, the CDR3 reads TGTACCAGCAGTGGGACAGGCCGACAGACCCAGTACTTC.